This paragraph reports one T cell receptor beta chain. The protocol was immunoSEQ multiplex PCR, while the TCRdb copy is restricted to in-frame clones and leaves out a portion. The sample yields 200,000 to 250,000 clones, about 87% seen once. The sample is drawn from a study of blood T cell repertoires in COVID-19. Study in general: The United States, Italy and Spain provided the acute and convalescent COVID-19 samples.

CDR1 and CDR2 (germline): LNHDA, SQIVND (reference sequence). The CDR3 length is 15 residues. V dropped 5 bases and J dropped 7; count of bases not matched to a gene: 11. Sequencing used peripheral blood. The V call is TRBV19, the J call TRBJ2-7; 10 bases map to TRBD1. This clonotype was obtained from a man aged 55 to 70 with acute or convalescent COVID-19. The CDR3 DNA sequence: TGTGCCAGTAGTCCAAGGACAGGGGGAGGGTTGGAGCAGTACTTC. It yields the protein CASSPRTGGGLEQYF. The whole variable domain, filled in from reference TRBV19 and TRBJ2-7, reads DGGITQSPKYLFRKEGQNVTLSCEQNLNHDAMYWYRQDPGQGLRLIYYSQIVNDFQKGDIAEGYSVSREKKESFPLTVTSAQKNPTAFYLCASSPRTGGGLEQYFGPGTRLTVT.